Listed here are 9 T cell receptor beta chains from one sample, sequenced in a study of identical twins. TCRdb re-called the 5' RACE reads with MiXCR, one entry per CDR3 protein. In the table there are approximately 600,000 distinct CDR3 sequences, 9.6% of which are singletons. The sample was also linked to a second study, of yellow fever vaccine responses in identical twins.

Sequenced input: PBMCs. Receptor source: a woman in her late teens or twenties in good health.

In its sample, this clonotype was seen a few times. The CDR3: CASSLALAGGGGNIQYF. The CDR3 region has the DNA TGTGCCAGCAGCTTAGCCCTAGCGGGAGGGGGAGGGAACATTCAGTACTTC. The chain combines TRBV7-2 with TRBJ2-4; 12 positions agree with TRBD2. With 0 bases clipped from V and 7 bases from J, the junction kept 7 bases outside the gene matches. Germline CDR1 is SGHTA and CDR2 is FQGNSA. The CDR3 is 17 residues long.

About this clonotype: A much larger clone differs by one base, so this may be a read error. This chain links TRBV6-2 or TRBV6-3 with TRBJ2-7; D perhaps matches TRBD2 (5 bases). CDR1 and CDR2 (germline): MNHEY, SVGEGT. This CDR3 has 12 amino acids. V was pared by 6 bases and J by 6 bases, with 12 bases between. For the CDR3, the DNA is TGTGCCAGCAGACCCTCTAGCACCGAGCAGTACTTC. Amino acids: CASRPSSTEQYF.

This clonotype was detected ten times or more. The rearrangement links TRBV7-9 to TRBJ2-2; D is uncertain. V lost 6 bases, J lost 1 base, and 12 bases lay in between. Per germline, CDR1 SEHNR and CDR2 FQNEAQ (reference sequence). This CDR3 is built from 15 residues. The CDR3 protein is CASRSNYLNTGELFF. The CDR3 nucleotides read TGTGCCAGCAGGTCCAACTATTTGAACACCGGGGAGCTGTTTTTT.

The table lists this clonotype with many counts. V is TRBV28 and J is TRBJ2-1; 10 bases are shared with TRBD1. Trimming cost V 6 bases and J 3 bases; bases outside gene matches: 11. This CDR3 has 17 residues. Germline-derived CDR1 and CDR2 are MDHEN and SYDVKM. CDR3 DNA: TGTGCCAGCAGATCGGACAGGGGGTGGCTCAGCTACAATGAGCAGTTCTTC. This translates into CASRSDRGWLSYNEQFF.

Regarding this clonotype: A read error may be the cause here, since a much bigger clone is one base away. The chain joins TRBV11-2 to TRBJ2-7; no reliable D call. CDR1 is SGHAT and CDR2 is FQNNGV in the germline V gene. V gave up 0 bases and J gave up 2 bases, with 2 bases separating them. This CDR3 is 12 amino acids long. CDR3 in DNA: TGTGCCAGCAGCTTAGAGACCTACGAGCAGTACTTC. Translated: CASSLETYEQYF.

This clonotype occurred many times. This rearrangement joins TRBV28 to TRBJ2-6; D might be TRBD1 (6 bases). Per germline, CDR1 MDHEN and CDR2 SYDVKM. V shed 3 bases and J shed 0 bases, with 9 bases lying between them. CDR3 length: 16 residues. CDR3 residues: CASSLGHLSGANVLTF. The CDR3 DNA follows: TGTGCCAGCAGTTTGGGACACCTCTCTGGGGCCAACGTCCTGACTTTC.

This clonotype appeared a few times. The chain uses TRBV6-1 and TRBJ2-7; the D is unclear. This CDR3 contains 15 residues. Germline CDR1 MNHNS, CDR2 SASEGT. V lost 6 bases, J lost 5 bases, and 20 bases lay in between. In DNA, the CDR3 is TGTGCCAGCAGGTCCAGCCCCCTTCTTCTTGACGAGCAGTACTTC. Encoded protein: CASRSSPLLLDEQYF.

At least ten counts were recorded for this clonotype. The chain combines TRBV2 with TRBJ2-1, with TRBD2 as a possible D gene (6 bases). This CDR3 is built from 17 residues. The V gene's germline CDR1 is SNHLY and CDR2 FYNNEI. V lost 6 bases and J 0 bases, leaving 18 bases between the germline ends. CDR3 sequence: CASRKTTSPTSYNEQFF. The CDR3 DNA sequence: TGTGCCAGCAGAAAGACAACTAGCCCAACCTCCTACAATGAGCAGTTCTTC.

This clonotype was detected ten times or more. CDR3 region: CASSVGQGVAYEQYF. In DNA form, the CDR3 reads TGTGCCAGCAGCGTCGGACAGGGAGTAGCCTACGAGCAGTACTTC. The chain is built from TRBV7-9 and TRBJ2-7, with 8 bases identical to TRBD1. V lost 5 bases to trimming and J lost 2 bases; unmatched junction nucleotides: 8. Looked up from germline, CDR1 is SEHNR and CDR2 is FQNEAQ (reference sequence). This CDR3 spans 15 amino acids.